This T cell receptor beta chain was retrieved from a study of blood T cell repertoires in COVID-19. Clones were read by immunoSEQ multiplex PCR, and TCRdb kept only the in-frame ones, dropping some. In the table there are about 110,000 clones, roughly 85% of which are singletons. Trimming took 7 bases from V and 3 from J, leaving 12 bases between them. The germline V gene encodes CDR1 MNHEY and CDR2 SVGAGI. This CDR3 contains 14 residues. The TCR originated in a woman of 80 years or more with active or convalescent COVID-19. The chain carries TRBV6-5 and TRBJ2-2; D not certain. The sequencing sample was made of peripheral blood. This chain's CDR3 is CASTLTGYTGELFF. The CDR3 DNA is TGTGCCAGCACACTAACCGGGTACACCGGGGAGCTGTTTTTT.